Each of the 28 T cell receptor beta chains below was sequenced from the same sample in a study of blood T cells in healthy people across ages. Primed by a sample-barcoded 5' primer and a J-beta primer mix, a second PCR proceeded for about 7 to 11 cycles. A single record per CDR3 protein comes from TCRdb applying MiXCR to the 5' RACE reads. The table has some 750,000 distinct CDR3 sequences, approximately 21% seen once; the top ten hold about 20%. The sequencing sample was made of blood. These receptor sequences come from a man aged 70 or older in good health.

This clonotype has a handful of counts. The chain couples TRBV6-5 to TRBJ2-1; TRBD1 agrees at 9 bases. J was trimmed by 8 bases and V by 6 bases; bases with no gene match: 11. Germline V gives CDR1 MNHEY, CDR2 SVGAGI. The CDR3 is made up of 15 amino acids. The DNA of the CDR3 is TGTGCCAGCAGAGCCGGGACAGGGAGAATCGATGAGCAGTTCTTC. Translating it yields CASRAGTGRIDEQFF.

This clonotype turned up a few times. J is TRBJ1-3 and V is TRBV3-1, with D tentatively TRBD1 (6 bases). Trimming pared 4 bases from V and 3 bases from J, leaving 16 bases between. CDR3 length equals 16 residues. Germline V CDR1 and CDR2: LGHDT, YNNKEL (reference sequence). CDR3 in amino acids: CASSRLRGAHGNTIYF. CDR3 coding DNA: TGTGCCAGCAGCCGCCTTCGGGGGGCCCATGGAAACACCATATATTTT.

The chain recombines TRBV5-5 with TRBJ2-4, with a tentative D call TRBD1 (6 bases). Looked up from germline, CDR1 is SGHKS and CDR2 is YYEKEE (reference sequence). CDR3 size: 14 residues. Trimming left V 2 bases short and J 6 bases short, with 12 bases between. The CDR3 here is CASSFWTDPNIQYF. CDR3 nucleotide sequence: TGTGCCAGCAGCTTTTGGACAGACCCAAACATTCAGTACTTC. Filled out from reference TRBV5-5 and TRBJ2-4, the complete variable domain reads DAGVTQSPTHLIKTRGQQVTLRCSPISGHKSVSWYQQVLGQGPQFIFQYYEKEERGRGNFPDRFSARQFPNYSSELNVNALLLGDSALYLCASSFWTDPNIQYFGAGTRLSVL.

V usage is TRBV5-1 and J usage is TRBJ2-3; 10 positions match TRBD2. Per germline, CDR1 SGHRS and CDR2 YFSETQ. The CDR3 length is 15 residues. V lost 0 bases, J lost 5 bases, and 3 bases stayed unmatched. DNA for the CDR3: TGCGCCAGCAGCTTGGAGCTAGCGGGAGTAGATACGCAGTATTTT. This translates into CASSLELAGVDTQYF.

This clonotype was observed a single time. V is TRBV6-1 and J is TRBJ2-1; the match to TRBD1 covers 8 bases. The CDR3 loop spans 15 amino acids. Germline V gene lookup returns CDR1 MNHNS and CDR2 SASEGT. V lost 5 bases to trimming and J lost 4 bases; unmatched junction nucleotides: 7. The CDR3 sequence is CASSKPGQEYNEQFF. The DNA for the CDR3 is TGTGCCAGCAGTAAGCCGGGACAGGAGTACAATGAGCAGTTCTTC.

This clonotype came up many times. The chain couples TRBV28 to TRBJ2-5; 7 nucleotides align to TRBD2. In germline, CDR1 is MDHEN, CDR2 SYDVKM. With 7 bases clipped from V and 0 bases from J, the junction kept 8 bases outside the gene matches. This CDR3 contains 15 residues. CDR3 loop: CASIPGRTYQETQYF. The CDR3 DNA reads TGTGCCAGCATCCCCGGGAGGACGTACCAAGAGACCCAGTACTTC.

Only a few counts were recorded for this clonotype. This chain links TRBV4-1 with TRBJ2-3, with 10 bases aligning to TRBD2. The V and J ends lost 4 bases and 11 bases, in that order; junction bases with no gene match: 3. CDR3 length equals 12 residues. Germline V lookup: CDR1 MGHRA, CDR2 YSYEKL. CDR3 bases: TGCGCCAGCAGCCCAGGACTAGCGGAGCAGTATTTT. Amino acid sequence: CASSPGLAEQYF.

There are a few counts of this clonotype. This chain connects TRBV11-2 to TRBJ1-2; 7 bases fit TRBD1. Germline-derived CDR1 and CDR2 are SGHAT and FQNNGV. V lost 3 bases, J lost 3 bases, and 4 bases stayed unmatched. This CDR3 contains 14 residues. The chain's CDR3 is CASSFEGGYYGYTF. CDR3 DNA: TGTGCCAGCAGCTTTGAAGGGGGCTACTATGGCTACACCTTC. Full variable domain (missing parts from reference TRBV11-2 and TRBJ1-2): EAGVAQSPRYKIIEKRQSVAFWCNPISGHATLYWYQQILGQGPKLLIQFQNNGVVDDSQLPKDRFSAERLKGVDSTLKIQPAKLEDSAVYLCASSFEGGYYGYTFGSGTRLTVV.

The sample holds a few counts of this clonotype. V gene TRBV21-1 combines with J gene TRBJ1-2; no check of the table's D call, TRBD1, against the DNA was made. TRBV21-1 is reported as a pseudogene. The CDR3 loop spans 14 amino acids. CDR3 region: CASSTRTPNYGYTF. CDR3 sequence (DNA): TGTGCCAGCAGCACCAGGACACCCAACTATGGCTACACCTTC.

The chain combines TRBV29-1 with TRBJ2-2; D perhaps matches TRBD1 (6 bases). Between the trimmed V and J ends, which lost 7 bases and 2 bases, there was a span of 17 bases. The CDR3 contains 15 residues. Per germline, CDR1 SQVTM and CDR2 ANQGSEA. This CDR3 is CSAPVWGRNTGELFF. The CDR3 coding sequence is TGCAGCGCCCCGGTCTGGGGGCGAAACACCGGGGAGCTGTTTTTT.

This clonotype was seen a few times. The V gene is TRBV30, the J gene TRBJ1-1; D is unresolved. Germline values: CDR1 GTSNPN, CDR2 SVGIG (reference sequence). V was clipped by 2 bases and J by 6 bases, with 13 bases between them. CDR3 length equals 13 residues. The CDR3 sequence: CAWSSVFSAEAFF. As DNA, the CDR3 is TGTGCCTGGAGTTCGGTCTTTTCGGCTGAAGCTTTCTTT.

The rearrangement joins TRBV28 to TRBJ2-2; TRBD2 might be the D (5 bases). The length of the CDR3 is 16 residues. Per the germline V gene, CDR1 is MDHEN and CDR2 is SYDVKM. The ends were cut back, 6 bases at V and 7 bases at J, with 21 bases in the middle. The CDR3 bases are TGTGCCAGCAGCGGAGACTACCCGAACCTGGGCGGGGAGCTGTTTTTT. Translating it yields CASSGDYPNLGGELFF.

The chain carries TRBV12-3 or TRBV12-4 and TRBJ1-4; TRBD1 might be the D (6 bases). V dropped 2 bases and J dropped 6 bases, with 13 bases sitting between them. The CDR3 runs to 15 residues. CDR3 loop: CASSLRAGAHEKLFF. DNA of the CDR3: TGTGCCAGCAGTTTAAGGGCAGGGGCCCATGAAAAACTGTTTTTT.

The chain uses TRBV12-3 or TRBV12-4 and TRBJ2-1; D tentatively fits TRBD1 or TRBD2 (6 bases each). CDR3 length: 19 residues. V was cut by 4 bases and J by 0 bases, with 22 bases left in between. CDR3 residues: CASSSHAVGGLSSYNEQFF. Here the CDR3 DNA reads TGTGCCAGCAGTTCCCACGCGGTGGGGGGCCTTAGCTCCTACAATGAGCAGTTCTTC.

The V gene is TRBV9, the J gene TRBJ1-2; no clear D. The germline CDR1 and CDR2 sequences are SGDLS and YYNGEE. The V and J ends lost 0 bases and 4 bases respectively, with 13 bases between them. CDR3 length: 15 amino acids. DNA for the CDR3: TGTGCCAGCAGCGTAGATCCCGACAACGTCTATGGCTACACCTTC. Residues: CASSVDPDNVYGYTF.

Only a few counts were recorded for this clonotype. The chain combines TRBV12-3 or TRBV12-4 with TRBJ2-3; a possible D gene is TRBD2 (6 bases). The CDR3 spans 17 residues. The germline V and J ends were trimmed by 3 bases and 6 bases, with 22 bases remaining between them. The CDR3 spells CASSFGTGRWKRDTQYF. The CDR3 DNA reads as TGTGCCAGCAGTTTTGGGACTGGCCGGTGGAAGCGGGATACGCAGTATTTT.

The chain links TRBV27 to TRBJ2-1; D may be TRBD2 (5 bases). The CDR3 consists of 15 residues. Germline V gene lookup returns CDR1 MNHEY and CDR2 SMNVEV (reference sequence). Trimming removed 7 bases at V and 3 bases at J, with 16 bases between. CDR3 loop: CASIPRANFYNEQFF. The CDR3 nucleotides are TGTGCCAGCATCCCGCGGGCCAACTTCTACAATGAGCAGTTCTTC.

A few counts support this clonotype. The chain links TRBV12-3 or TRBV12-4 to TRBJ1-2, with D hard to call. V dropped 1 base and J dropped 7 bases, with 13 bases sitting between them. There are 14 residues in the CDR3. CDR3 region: CASSLGTGAVGYTF. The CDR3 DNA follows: TGTGCCAGCAGTTTAGGTACGGGAGCCGTTGGCTACACCTTC.

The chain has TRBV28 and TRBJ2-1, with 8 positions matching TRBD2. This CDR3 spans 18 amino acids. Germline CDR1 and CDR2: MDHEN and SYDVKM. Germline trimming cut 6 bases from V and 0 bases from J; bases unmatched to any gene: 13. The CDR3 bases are TGTGCCAGCAGCCATGGGAGCGGGGGATTGAGCTCCTACAATGAGCAGTTCTTC. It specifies CASSHGSGGLSSYNEQFF.

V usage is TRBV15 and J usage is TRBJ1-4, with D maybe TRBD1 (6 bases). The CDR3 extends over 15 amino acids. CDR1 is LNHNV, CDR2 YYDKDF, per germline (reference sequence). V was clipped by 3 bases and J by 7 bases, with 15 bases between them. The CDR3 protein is CATSSVRGDGEKLFF. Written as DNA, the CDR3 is TGTGCCACCAGCAGTGTCAGGGGAGACGGTGAAAAACTGTTTTTT.

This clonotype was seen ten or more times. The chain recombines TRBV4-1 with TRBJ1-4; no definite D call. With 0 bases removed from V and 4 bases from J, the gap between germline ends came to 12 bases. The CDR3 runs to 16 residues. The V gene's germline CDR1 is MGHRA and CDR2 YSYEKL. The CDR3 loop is CASSQDIGNGNEKLFF. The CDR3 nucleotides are TGCGCCAGCAGCCAAGACATAGGGAACGGTAATGAAAAACTGTTTTTT.

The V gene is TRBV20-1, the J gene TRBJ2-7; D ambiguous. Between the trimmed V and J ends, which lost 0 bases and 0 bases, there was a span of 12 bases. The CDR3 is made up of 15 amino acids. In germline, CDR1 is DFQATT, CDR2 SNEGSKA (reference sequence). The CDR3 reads CSARDHARNSYEQYF. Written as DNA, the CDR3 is TGCAGTGCTAGAGATCATGCCAGAAACTCCTACGAGCAGTACTTC.

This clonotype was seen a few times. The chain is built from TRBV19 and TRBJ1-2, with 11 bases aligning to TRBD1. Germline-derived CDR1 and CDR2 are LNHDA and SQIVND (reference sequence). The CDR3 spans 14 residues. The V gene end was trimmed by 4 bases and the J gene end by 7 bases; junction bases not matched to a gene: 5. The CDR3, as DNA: TGTGCCAGTAGTAGGTGGACAGGGGGCTCTGGCTACACCTTC. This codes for CASSRWTGGSGYTF. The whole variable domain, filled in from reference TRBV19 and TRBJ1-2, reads DGGITQSPKYLFRKEGQNVTLSCEQNLNHDAMYWYRQDPGQGLRLIYYSQIVNDFQKGDIAEGYSVSREKKESFPLTVTSAQKNPTAFYLCASSRWTGGSGYTFGSGTRLTVV.

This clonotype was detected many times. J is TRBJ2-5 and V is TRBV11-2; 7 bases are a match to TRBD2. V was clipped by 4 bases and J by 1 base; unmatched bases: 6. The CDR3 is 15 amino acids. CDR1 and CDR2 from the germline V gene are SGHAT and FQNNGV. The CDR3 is CASSYYRTSQETQYF. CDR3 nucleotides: TGTGCCAGCAGCTATTATCGGACTAGCCAAGAGACCCAGTACTTC.

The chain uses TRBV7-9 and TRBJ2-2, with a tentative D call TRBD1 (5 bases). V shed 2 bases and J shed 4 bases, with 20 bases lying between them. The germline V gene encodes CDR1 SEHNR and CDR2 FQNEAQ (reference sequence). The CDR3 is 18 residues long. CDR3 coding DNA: TGTGCCAGCAGCTTACGGTTAGCCAGGGATCGATTCACCGGGGAGCTGTTTTTT. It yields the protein CASSLRLARDRFTGELFF.

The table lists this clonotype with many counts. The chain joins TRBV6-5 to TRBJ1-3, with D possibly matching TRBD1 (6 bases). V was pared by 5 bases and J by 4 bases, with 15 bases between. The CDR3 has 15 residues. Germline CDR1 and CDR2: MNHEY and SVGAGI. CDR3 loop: CASSPSYRVGNTIYF. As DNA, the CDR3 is TGTGCCAGCAGTCCCTCGTACAGGGTCGGAAACACCATATATTTT.

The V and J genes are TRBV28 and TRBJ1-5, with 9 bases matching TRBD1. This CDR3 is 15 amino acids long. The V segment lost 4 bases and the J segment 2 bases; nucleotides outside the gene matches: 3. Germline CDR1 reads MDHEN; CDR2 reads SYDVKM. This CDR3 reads CASSSQGARNQPQHF. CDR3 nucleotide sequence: TGTGCCAGCAGTTCACAGGGGGCCCGCAATCAGCCCCAGCATTTT.

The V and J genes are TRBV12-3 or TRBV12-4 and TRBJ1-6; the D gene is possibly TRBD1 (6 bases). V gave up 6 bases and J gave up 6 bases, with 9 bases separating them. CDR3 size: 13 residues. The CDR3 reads CASSGTPNSPLHF. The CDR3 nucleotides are TGTGCCAGCAGCGGGACACCTAATTCACCCCTCCACTTT.